This record concerns one TCR beta chain sequence. Its antigen remains unidentified. The germline CDR1 and CDR2 sequences are SGHNT and YYREEE (reference sequence). The CDR3 consists of 15 residues. Trimming removed 1 base at V and 4 bases at J, with 12 bases between. The record originates from a study of shared clonotypes between healthy human individuals. As for the study in general: Donor ages ranged 18 to 49 years: a couple of women, a few men. Study-level results: Naive subsets generally had larger estimated richness than memory subsets. Genetic and exposure-history diversity was limited by the few donors.

In the original workflow: Filtering differed since immunoSEQ provided only junctions, with no quality scores. Assay: immunoSEQ multiplex PCR; the TCRdb copy retains only in-frame clones and omits some. The DNA was the basis for D and trimming; V, J and clone size are from that table. The sample comprises some 660,000 clones, less than 80% of which are singletons, and about 1.8% rests with the top ten. Input material: memory CD4+ T cells sorted from blood. Stated subset: CD45RA-negative fraction. The sequence derives from a woman aged 25-40 years in good health. The chain combines TRBV5-4 with TRBJ2-1; tentative D call: TRBD2 (6 bases). For the CDR3, the DNA is TGTGCCAGCAGCTTGTCGCTAGCGCAATACAATGAGCAGTTCTTC. Its protein product is CASSLSLAQYNEQFF. The full variable domain, rest sourced from reference TRBV5-4 and TRBJ2-1, is ETGVTQSPTHLIKTRGQQVTLRCSSQSGHNTVSWYQQALGQGPQFIFQYYREEENGRGNFPPRFSGLQFPNYSSELNVNALELDDSALYLCASSLSLAQYNEQFFGPGTRLTVL.